A single sample is the source of the 29 T cell receptor beta chains below, sequenced in a study of CD8+ T cells in alopecia areata. cDNA serving as the sequencing template came from extracted, reverse transcribed RNA. Assay: immunoSEQ multiplex PCR; the TCRdb copy retains only in-frame clones and omits some. The table has fewer than 150,000 clones, roughly 68% seen once. Sequencing was done on a sample of CD4+ T cells sorted from blood. These receptors were collected from a human donor in good health.

The chain combines TRBV4-1 with TRBJ2-5; D unresolved. Trimming took 2 bases from V and 2 from J, leaving 6 bases between them. Germline V gives CDR1 MGHRA, CDR2 YSYEKL. The CDR3 consists of 13 residues. This CDR3 reads CASSQQQQETQYF. The CDR3 DNA is TGCGCCAGCAGCCAACAACAGCAAGAGACCCAGTACTTC.

The chain links TRBV5-1 to TRBJ2-1; D is possibly TRBD1 or TRBD2 (5 bases each). The V and J ends lost 0 bases and 0 bases respectively, with 10 bases between them. CDR1 is SGHRS and CDR2 is YFSETQ in the germline V gene. The CDR3 is 16 amino acids. CDR3 protein: CASSLGGSSSYNEQFF. CDR3 in DNA: TGCGCCAGCAGCTTGGGGGGGTCGAGCTCCTACAATGAGCAGTTCTTC.

The chain has TRBV2 and TRBJ2-5; 8 bases agree with TRBD1. The germline gives CDR1 SNHLY, CDR2 FYNNEI. The CDR3 totals 13 residues. V trimming: 6 bases; J trimming: 4 bases; junction bases outside the gene matches: 4. The CDR3 region has the DNA TGTGCCAGCAGGGCTGGACAGGGAGAGACCCAGTACTTC. Its translation: CASRAGQGETQYF.

This chain uses TRBV5-6 with TRBJ1-1; D is perhaps TRBD1 (5 bases). The CDR3 is 15 residues long. Trimming took off 2 bases at V and 5 bases at J, with 16 bases between the two ends. Germline V CDR1 and CDR2: SGHDT, YYEEEE. The CDR3 nucleotides read TGTGCCAGCAGCTTCAACAGGAGAAGAGGGACTGAAGCTTTCTTT. Translation: CASSFNRRRGTEAFF.

This rearrangement joins TRBV6-5 to TRBJ1-3, with a possible D match to TRBD1 (6 bases). Trimming pared 5 bases from V and 4 bases from J, leaving 15 bases between. CDR1 is MNHEY and CDR2 is SVGAGI in the germline V gene. There are 15 residues in the CDR3. The CDR3 DNA sequence: TGTGCCAGCAGTAACGACAGGTTTTCCGGAAACACCATATATTTT. Its protein product is CASSNDRFSGNTIYF.

In nucleotides, the CDR3 is TGCAGCGTTGAAGATCTAAGGTTAGGGGCTGAAGCTTTCTTT. It encodes CSVEDLRLGAEAFF. The V and J genes are TRBV29-1 and TRBJ1-1; perhaps TRBD1 as D (5 bases). Trimming took 0 bases from V and 6 from J, leaving 14 bases between them. Germline CDR1 SQVTM, CDR2 ANQGSEA. This CDR3 is 14 amino acids long.

This clone was detected once. CDR3 sequence (DNA): TGTGCCAGCAGTTTATCGTGGACTCCGAACACTGAAGCTTTCTTT. Translating gives CASSLSWTPNTEAFF. The chain employs TRBV27 and TRBJ1-1; D unclear. Germline CDR1 reads MNHEY; CDR2 reads SMNVEV (reference sequence). This CDR3 is built from 15 residues. V was trimmed by 0 bases and J by 1 base, leaving 9 bases between them.

This clone was detected a few times. The rearrangement joins TRBV19 to TRBJ1-5, with D maybe TRBD1 (5 bases). CDR1 and CDR2 (germline): LNHDA, SQIVND (reference sequence). This CDR3 contains 15 residues. V gave up 9 bases and J gave up 2 bases, with 17 bases separating them. The CDR3 here is CASGQGDRRNQPQHF. CDR3 bases: TGTGCCAGCGGCCAGGGAGATAGGCGCAATCAGCCCCAGCATTTT. Filled out from reference TRBV19 and TRBJ1-5, the complete variable domain reads DGGITQSPKYLFRKEGQNVTLSCEQNLNHDAMYWYRQDPGQGLRLIYYSQIVNDFQKGDIAEGYSVSREKKESFPLTVTSAQKNPTAFYLCASGQGDRRNQPQHFGDGTRLSIL.

This sequence joins TRBV29-1 and TRBJ1-5, with D possibly TRBD1 on 5 matching bases. Trimming left V 6 bases short and J 2 bases short, with 14 bases between. Germline lookup yields CDR1 SQVTM and CDR2 ANQGSEA. CDR3 length equals 14 residues. The CDR3 nucleotides read TGCAGCGTGGGGGACGGCCTCGGCAATCAGCCCCAGCATTTT. Protein: CSVGDGLGNQPQHF.

This clone was counted between two and nine times. The CDR3 DNA reads as TGTGCCTACTCCCCGGGACTCATTGATGAAAAACTGTTTTTT. Residues: CAYSPGLIDEKLFF. The chain links TRBV30 to TRBJ1-4; a weak D match, TRBD1 (5 bases). The CDR3 extends over 14 amino acids. With 7 bases removed from V and 6 bases from J, the gap between germline ends came to 18 bases. Germline V CDR1 and CDR2: GTSNPN, SVGIG (reference sequence).

The chain couples TRBV15 to TRBJ1-5; TRBD1 matches at 7 bases. Germline V gene data show CDR1 as LNHNV and CDR2 as YYDKDF (reference sequence). Unmatched junction bases numbered 7, after V lost 3 bases and J lost 5 bases. The CDR3 is made up of 15 amino acids. This CDR3 reads CATSSNTGEDQPQHF. The DNA of the CDR3 is TGTGCCACCAGCAGTAACACAGGGGAGGATCAGCCCCAGCATTTT.

This clone was recorded a few times. Being one base from a much bigger clone, this may be a read error. The sample holds other DNA sequences that translate to the same CDR3. J is TRBJ2-2 and V is TRBV7-2, with D unclear. V lost 4 bases to trimming and J lost 3 bases, with 3 bases between them. The germline CDR1 and CDR2 sequences are SGHTA and FQGNSA. The CDR3 runs to 12 residues. The CDR3 here is CASSSDTGELFF. The CDR3 bases are TGTGCCAGCAGCTCCGACACCGGGGAGCTGTTTTTT.

The chain is built from TRBV29-1 and TRBJ1-2; D uncertain. The CDR3 runs to 11 residues. Germline-derived CDR1 and CDR2 are SQVTM and ANQGSEA. V was cut by 2 bases and J by 4 bases, with 5 bases left in between. CDR3 amino acids: CSVEQSYGYTF. In nucleotides, the CDR3 is TGCAGCGTTGAACAGAGCTATGGCTACACCTTC.

The CDR3 here is CASSPDRDLEQYF. CDR3 nucleotide sequence: TGTGCCAGCAGCCCCGACAGGGATCTCGAGCAGTACTTC. The genes are TRBV13 and TRBJ2-7, with 7 bases that match TRBD1. CDR1 and CDR2 from the germline V gene are PRHDT and FYEKMQ (reference sequence). The CDR3 extends over 13 amino acids. V lost 5 bases, J lost 6 bases, and 7 bases stayed unmatched.

The V gene is TRBV25-1, the J gene TRBJ2-5; 8 nucleotides match TRBD2. With V trimmed by 0 bases and J by 5 bases, 5 bases remained unmatched. Germline V gene sequence: CDR1 MGHDK, CDR2 SYGVNS. CDR3 length: 15 residues. The CDR3 region has the DNA TGTGCCAGCAGTGAATATACCGGGACTAGGGAGACCCAGTACTTC. Amino acid sequence: CASSEYTGTRETQYF.

The J gene is TRBJ2-7, the V gene TRBV19; the match to TRBD1 covers 9 bases. The CDR3 has 15 residues. Germline V gives CDR1 LNHDA, CDR2 SQIVND (reference sequence). Trimming removed 4 bases from V and 2 bases from J; junction bases left unmatched: 6. This chain's CDR3 is CASSKSGTGTYEQYF. CDR3 DNA sequence: TGTGCCAGTAGTAAATCTGGGACAGGGACCTACGAGCAGTACTTC. Complete variable domain (other parts from reference TRBV19 and TRBJ2-7): DGGITQSPKYLFRKEGQNVTLSCEQNLNHDAMYWYRQDPGQGLRLIYYSQIVNDFQKGDIAEGYSVSREKKESFPLTVTSAQKNPTAFYLCASSKSGTGTYEQYFGPGTRLTVT.

V is TRBV7-9 and J is TRBJ1-6; no firm D call. This CDR3 has 15 residues. The V end was cut by 5 bases, the J end by 4 bases, with 12 bases between. CDR1 is SEHNR and CDR2 is FQNEAQ in the germline V gene (reference sequence). The CDR3 here is CASSPQDAYNSPLHF. CDR3 nucleotides: TGTGCCAGCAGCCCTCAGGACGCTTATAATTCACCCCTCCACTTT.

V gene TRBV18 combines with J gene TRBJ1-2, with D possibly being TRBD1 (5 bases). The V end lost 4 bases, the J end lost 2 bases, and 11 bases lay between the germline ends. Germline CDR1 reads KGHSH; CDR2 reads LQKENI. This CDR3 region has 14 residues. CDR3 sequence reads: CASSLRDGNYGYTF. CDR3 nucleotides: TGTGCCAGCTCACTCCGGGACGGCAACTATGGCTACACCTTC.

The chain joins TRBV6-5 to TRBJ1-2, with D hard to call. V lost 6 bases and J 4 bases, leaving 9 bases between the germline ends. Germline V CDR1 and CDR2: MNHEY, SVGAGI. The length of the CDR3 is 12 residues. CDR3 coding DNA: TGTGCCAGCAGCGAGGCGGGCTATGGCTACACCTTC. Translation gives CASSEAGYGYTF.

V gene TRBV28 combines with J gene TRBJ2-3, with D unresolved. The CDR3 loop spans 12 amino acids. V shed 6 bases and J shed 5 bases, with 9 bases lying between them. Germline loops: CDR1 MDHEN, CDR2 SYDVKM. CDR3 region: CASRQSEDTQYF. DNA of the CDR3: TGTGCCAGCAGACAGTCAGAAGATACGCAGTATTTT. Supplemented by reference TRBV28 and TRBJ2-3, the full variable domain reads DVKVTQSSRYLVKRTGEKVFLECVQDMDHENMFWYRQDPGLGLRLIYFSYDVKMKEKGDIPEGYSVSREKKERFSLILESASTNQTSMYLCASRQSEDTQYFGPGTRLTVL.

This clone was detected once. The chain carries TRBV2 and TRBJ2-2; 9 bases are a match to TRBD1. The V gene end was trimmed by 7 bases and the J gene end by 2 bases; junction bases not matched to a gene: 5. In germline, CDR1 is SNHLY, CDR2 FYNNEI. The CDR3 runs 15 residues. CDR3 DNA: TGTGCCAGCAAACCGGGACAGGGAAACACCGGGGAGCTGTTTTTT. It translates to CASKPGQGNTGELFF.

There are a few counts of this clone. The CDR3 protein is CASSPDGGKNIQYF. The CDR3 region has the DNA TGCGCCAGCAGCCCGGACGGGGGCAAAAACATTCAGTACTTC. This chain links TRBV5-1 with TRBJ2-4; TRBD2 is a possible D gene (6 bases). The CDR3 length is 14 residues. Germline CDR1 is SGHRS and CDR2 is YFSETQ. With 4 bases removed from V and 3 bases from J, the gap between germline ends came to 11 bases.

V and J are TRBV10-3 and TRBJ2-2, with TRBD1 as a possible D gene (5 bases). Trimming left V 6 bases short and J 2 bases short, with 13 bases between. CDR3 length equals 15 residues. The germline V gene has CDR1 ENHRY and CDR2 SYGVKD. The CDR3 DNA is TGTGCCATCAGCGCCGGAAGGGGCAACACCGGGGAGCTGTTTTTT. Translation: CAISAGRGNTGELFF.

V usage is TRBV6-6 and J usage is TRBJ2-7, with TRBD1 as a possible D gene (7 bases). Trimming pared 6 bases from V and 7 bases from J, leaving 16 bases between. The CDR3 runs 13 residues. CDR1 and CDR2 (germline): MNHNY, SVGAGI (reference sequence). CDR3 protein: CASRRGTELEQYF. CDR3 coding DNA: TGTGCCAGCAGACGCGGGACAGAATTAGAGCAGTACTTC.

This clone turned up a few times. The rearrangement links TRBV6-5 to TRBJ1-5; tentative D call: TRBD1 (6 bases). Germline values: CDR1 MNHEY, CDR2 SVGAGI. V was shortened by 6 bases and J by 6 bases, with 15 bases between the two germline ends. This CDR3 comprises 14 residues. The DNA for the CDR3 is TGTGCCAGCAGGCCTACAGGGTCAAGTCAGCCCCAGCATTTT. Translation gives CASRPTGSSQPQHF.

V usage is TRBV30 and J usage is TRBJ2-5; D is possibly TRBD1 (6 bases). V lost 5 bases to trimming and J lost 4 bases, with 11 bases between them. This CDR3 is 12 amino acids long. The germline V gene has CDR1 GTSNPN and CDR2 SVGIG (reference sequence). The CDR3 bases are TGTGCCTGGGTGGGGGCCGCAGAGACCCAGTACTTC. Encoded protein: CAWVGAAETQYF.

CDR3 in DNA: TGCAGCGGTGGGGAAGGCAGGGGCTCAAATGGCTACACCTTC. It codes for CSGGEGRGSNGYTF. The V call is TRBV29-1, the J call TRBJ1-2, with D possibly matching TRBD1 (6 bases). The V gene lost 7 bases and the J gene lost 6 bases, with 21 bases spanning the gap. The CDR3 loop spans 14 amino acids. The germline gives CDR1 SQVTM, CDR2 ANQGSEA.

This clone has a single count. The gene calls are TRBV14 and TRBJ2-5; 8 bases line up with TRBD2. Looked up from germline, CDR1 is SGHDN and CDR2 is FVKESK. V lost 6 bases and J lost 3; bases outside the gene matches: 3. The length of the CDR3 is 13 residues. DNA of the CDR3: TGTGCCAGCAGAAAAGCGGGGGAAGAGACCCAGTACTTC. It specifies CASRKAGEETQYF.

This clone was seen a few times. The CDR3 spells CASSPGAGVGYTF. CDR3 coding DNA: TGTGCCAGCAGCCCAGGGGCAGGGGTAGGCTACACCTTC. The chain uses TRBV7-9 and TRBJ1-2; maybe TRBD1 (6 bases). Trimming removed 5 bases from V and 8 bases from J, with 15 bases in between. The CDR3 runs to 13 residues. The germline CDR1 and CDR2 sequences are SEHNR and FQNEAQ (reference sequence).